The 10 T cell receptor beta chains in this list originate from one sample, sequenced in a study of blood T cells in healthy people across ages. A second about 6 to 12 cycle PCR used barcoded and J-beta primers. MiXCR was run by TCRdb on the 5' RACE reads, yielding one entry per CDR3 protein. The table records over 1.5 million distinct CDR3 sequences, roughly 49% of them present only once. What was sequenced was blood. The receptors originated from a woman in her 40s in good health.

The rearrangement links TRBV11-1 to TRBJ2-1; D might be TRBD1 or TRBD2, each matching 6 bases. TRBJ2-7 matches the DNA end more closely, so the J call is doubtful. Germline lookup yields CDR1 SGHAT and CDR2 FQDESV (reference sequence). The CDR3 consists of 16 residues. CDR3 nucleotides: TGTGCCAGCAGCCCCAGCCGTGGGGGGCTAAGAGTCGAGCAGTACTTC. It specifies CASSPSRGGLRVEQYF.

The chain has TRBV5-1 and TRBJ2-7; 8 bases line up with TRBD1. The J call may be wrong; the DNA end is better matched by TRBJ2-5. Germline CDR1 SGHRS, CDR2 YFSETQ. The CDR3 has 16 residues. CDR3 DNA sequence: TGCGCCAGCACCTTCGAGACAGGGGTACTGGGGGAGACCCAGTACTTC. Translation gives CASTFETGVLGETQYF.

The table lists this clonotype with a few counts. The chain links TRBV13 to TRBJ2-5, with D maybe TRBD1 (6 bases). Trimming removed 3 bases from V and 3 bases from J, with 17 bases in between. Germline CDR1 reads PRHDT; CDR2 reads FYEKMQ (reference sequence). The CDR3 spans 16 residues. As DNA, the CDR3 is TGTGCCAGCAGCTTTTATCGACAGGCGAGTGAAGAGACCCAGTACTTC. Its protein product is CASSFYRQASEETQYF.

This clonotype was detected only a few times. The rearrangement uses TRBV7-2 and TRBJ1-5; D might be TRBD1 (5 bases). Trimming took 5 bases from V and 2 from J, leaving 7 bases between them. This CDR3 is 13 amino acids long. The germline gives CDR1 SGHTA, CDR2 FQGNSA. The CDR3 DNA reads TGTGCCAGCAGCACAGGTGGCAATCAGCCCCAGCATTTT. Translated: CASSTGGNQPQHF.

The sample holds a few counts of this clonotype. The rearrangement links TRBV11-2 to TRBJ1-2; 8 bases fit TRBD1. Germline trimming cut 5 bases from V and 1 base from J; bases unmatched to any gene: 6. Germline-derived CDR1 and CDR2 are SGHAT and FQNNGV. This CDR3 is built from 15 residues. CDR3 nucleotides: TGTGCCAGCAGCACCTGGACAGGGATTAACTATGGCTACACCTTC. Its protein product is CASSTWTGINYGYTF. The full variable domain, its missing parts supplied by reference TRBV11-2 and TRBJ1-2, is EAGVAQSPRYKIIEKRQSVAFWCNPISGHATLYWYQQILGQGPKLLIQFQNNGVVDDSQLPKDRFSAERLKGVDSTLKIQPAKLEDSAVYLCASSTWTGINYGYTFGSGTRLTVV.

CDR3 protein: CASSLEPGKEVLTF. Written as DNA, the CDR3 is TGTGCCAGCAGCTTGGAGCCAGGAAAGGAGGTCCTGACTTTC. The genes are TRBV5-4 and TRBJ2-6; D remains unclear. Germline CDR1 and CDR2: SGHNT and YYREEE (reference sequence). CDR3 length: 14 residues. V was trimmed by 0 bases and J by 13 bases, leaving 14 bases between them.

V is TRBV4-2 and J is TRBJ2-5; a weak D match, TRBD2 (6 bases). The CDR3 is 16 residues long. Germline values: CDR1 LGHNA, CDR2 YNFKEQ. The V and J ends lost 1 base and 2 bases respectively, with 14 bases between them. CDR3 region: CASSQVGQGGQETQYF. Here the CDR3 DNA reads TGTGCCAGCAGCCAAGTCGGTCAGGGAGGACAAGAGACCCAGTACTTC.

V is TRBV4-1 and J is TRBJ1-2, with D unresolved. This CDR3 is 15 amino acids long. Germline lookup yields CDR1 MGHRA and CDR2 YSYEKL. V lost 5 bases and J 3 bases, leaving 16 bases between the germline ends. The CDR3 bases are TGCGCCAGCAGCGCCCGCGAGAAGAAGGACTATGGCTACACCTTC. This sequence encodes CASSAREKKDYGYTF.

This chain links TRBV6-1 with TRBJ2-5; TRBD1 agrees at 7 bases. Germline V gene sequence: CDR1 MNHNS, CDR2 SASEGT. The J segment lost 5 bases and the V segment lost 2 bases, leaving 5 bases of the junction unmatched. This CDR3 spans 14 amino acids. The DNA for the CDR3 is TGTGCCAGCAGTGAATCAGGGGGTGTGGAGACCCAGTACTTC. The encoded protein is CASSESGGVETQYF.

This clonotype was seen more than once but under ten times. The chain is built from TRBV7-2 and TRBJ2-5; 13 nucleotides line up with TRBD2. The CDR3 sequence is 14 residues long. Germline values: CDR1 SGHTA, CDR2 FQGNSA. Unmatched junction bases numbered 6, after V lost 6 bases and J lost 8 bases. The CDR3 loop is CASRSTSGGRTQYF. The CDR3 DNA reads as TGTGCCAGCAGGTCGACTAGCGGGGGGCGAACCCAGTACTTC. The whole variable domain, remainder taken from reference TRBV7-2 and TRBJ2-5, is GAGVSQSPSNKVTEKGKDVELRCDPISGHTALYWYRQSLGQGLEFLIYFQGNSAPDKSGLPSDRFSAERTGGSVSTLTIQRTQQEDSAVYLCASRSTSGGRTQYFGPGTRLLVL.